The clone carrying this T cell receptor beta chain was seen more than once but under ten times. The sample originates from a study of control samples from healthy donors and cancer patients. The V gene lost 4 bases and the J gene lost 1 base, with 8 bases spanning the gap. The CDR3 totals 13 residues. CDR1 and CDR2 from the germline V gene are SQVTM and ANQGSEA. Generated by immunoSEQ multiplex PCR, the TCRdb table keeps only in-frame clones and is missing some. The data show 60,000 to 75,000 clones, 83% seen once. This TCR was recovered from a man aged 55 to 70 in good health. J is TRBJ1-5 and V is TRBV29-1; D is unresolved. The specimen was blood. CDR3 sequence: CSVGYHSNQPQHF. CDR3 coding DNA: TGCAGCGTTGGGTACCACAGCAATCAGCCCCAGCATTTT.